This T cell receptor (beta chain) was recorded in a study of regulatory T cells in long-lasting Graves disease. Findings and limits, study-wide: Preferential use of TRBV28, TRBJ1-2 and TRBJ2-5 was seen in persistent disease. Persistent patients had more shared public clonotypes (2,741) than new patients (roughly 900). The sample size was small, and this may have reduced accuracy.

To make TCR beta libraries, researchers used iRepertoire HTBI primers and Arm-PCR of CDR3 regions. TCRdb reanalysed the multiplex PCR reads using MiXCR and keeps one entry per CDR3 protein. The sample holds 300,000 or so distinct CDR3 sequences, 20% seen once. For this clonotype: The antigen is unknown.

This CDR3 contains 14 residues. CDR1 and CDR2 (germline): KGHSH, LQKENI. V was shortened by 2 bases and J by 2 bases, with 10 bases between the two germline ends. Time point meaning: persistent/refractory GD, antithyroid drugs over 5 years with positive TRAb. PBMCs provided the RNA from which the TCR library was made. A volume of roughly 8.4 milliliters of peripheral blood was collected in EDTA tubes. The V and J genes are TRBV18 and TRBJ2-7; D may be TRBD2 (5 bases). This specimen consisted of peripheral blood mononuclear cells (PBMCs), obtained when the disease was refractory, from a patient treated with antithyroid drugs. The receptor was isolated from a female donor with Graves disease. In DNA, the CDR3 is TGTGCCAGCTCACCAGGAGGTAAAACCTACGAGCAGTACTTC. Its protein product is CASSPGGKTYEQYF.